This TCR beta chain was retrieved from a study of blood T cell repertoires in COVID-19. The wider study: There were acute and convalescent COVID-19 samples, and they came from the United States, Italy and Spain. Sample material is recorded as cDNA or gDNA derived from T cells, B-cell-depleted T cells, or PBMCs.

This clone was seen more than once but under ten times. The V gene's germline CDR1 is LNHDA and CDR2 SQIVND (reference sequence). The CDR3 loop spans 15 amino acids. With V trimmed by 7 bases and J by 3 bases, 9 bases remained unmatched. Per the study methods: For nucleated cells, counts were estimated from reference gene primer amplification. TCRdb's copy holds only in-frame clones and misses some; the assay was immunoSEQ multiplex PCR. The V and J calls and clone size are taken from that table; D and trimming were inferred from the DNA. Altogether approximately 46,000 clones are present, about 70% being singletons, with the ten largest covering roughly 61%.

The sequenced sample was peripheral blood. This chain uses TRBV19 with TRBJ2-3; TRBD2 matches 8 bases. This receptor was identified in a man of 80 years or more with acute or convalescent COVID-19. The CDR3 DNA follows: TGTGCCAGTAATAGCGGGGAGCTGCTTACAGATACGCAGTATTTT. Translating it yields CASNSGELLTDTQYF.